This entry lists 25 T cell receptor beta chains sequenced from one sample in a study of prognosis after radiotherapy for stage I lung cancer (dated by TCRdb to the early 2020s). TCRdb names Illumina HiSeq 3000 as the instrument used. Two rounds of multiplex PCR were performed to amplify the TCR beta CDR3 region from genomic DNA. The first PCR round used primers specific to each TRBV and TRBJ gene, with sequences filed in Chinese patent CN105087789A. TCRdb itself trimmed the public reads at Q25 with fastp, ran MiXCR and retained productive beta chains. Identical CDR3 protein sequences are pooled into one entry, listed with their most common genes and DNA. Here the sample has some 39,000 distinct CDR3 sequences; roughly 24% occur a single time. Less than 30% of the sample is in the top ten clones. This specimen was PBMCs, taken before or after stereotactic body radiation therapy (not recorded which). The receptors originated from a donor over 45 with non-small cell lung cancer.

This clonotype was detected ten times or more. The rearrangement links TRBV29-1 to TRBJ2-3, with D uncertain. Trimming pared 6 bases from V and 1 base from J, leaving 14 bases between. CDR3 size: 14 residues. From germline, CDR1 is SQVTM and CDR2 ANQGSEA. CDR3 sequence: CSVQTHARTDTQYF. The CDR3 coding sequence is TGCAGCGTCCAGACCCACGCTCGCACAGATACGCAGTATTTT.

Comments on this clonotype: The junction does not match germline at one end; this may be a read error. The chain employs TRBV9 and TRBJ2-1, with D possibly matching TRBD1 (6 bases). Looked up from germline, CDR1 is SGDLS and CDR2 is YYNGEE. The CDR3 runs to 17 residues. The DNA of the CDR3 is TGTGCCAGCAGCGAAGACAGGTTCCCAAACTCCTACAATGAACAGTTCTTC. This codes for CASSEDRFPNSYNEQFF.

With regard to this clonotype: Mismatch with germline at one junction end may stem from a read error. This sequence joins TRBV3-1 and TRBJ2-1; D unclear. The germline gives CDR1 LGHDT, CDR2 YNNKEL (reference sequence). This CDR3 is built from 13 residues. DNA of the CDR3: TGTGCCAGCAGCCAAGTGTCCCCAAGTGAGCAGTTCTTT. It translates to CASSQVSPSEQFF.

Comments on this clonotype: Lacking the conserved final phenylalanine or tryptophan, this CDR3 likely reflects a read error. This chain connects TRBV27 to TRBJ2-1, with a weak D call TRBD1 (6 bases). Trimming removed 5 bases from V and 9 bases from J, with 26 bases in between. CDR1 and CDR2 from the germline V gene are MNHEY and SMNVEV (reference sequence). The CDR3 sequence is 17 residues long. The CDR3 here is CASSPSRGQLKESEQFI. The DNA for the CDR3 is TGTGCCAGCAGTCCCAGCCGAGGACAGTTAAAAGAAAGTGAGCAGTTCATC.

Worth noting for this clonotype: Compared with germline, one end of the junction differs, possibly owing to a read error. J is TRBJ1-5 and V is TRBV6-1; 7 bases fit TRBD1. Germline CDR1 is MNHNS and CDR2 is SASEGT. The CDR3 covers 15 residues. In DNA, the CDR3 is TGTGCCAACAGTGTCGAACAGGGGAACAATCAGCCCCAGCATTTT. It is translated as CANSVEQGNNQPQHF.

The rearrangement joins TRBV5-4 to TRBJ2-2; 8 bases agree with TRBD2. The length of the CDR3 is 17 residues. The germline V gene encodes CDR1 SGHNT and CDR2 YYREEE (reference sequence). The junction had 17 bases not matched to a gene; V was cut back by 4 bases and J by 9 bases. CDR3 region: CASSPGRGDRVLRELFF. The CDR3 DNA reads TGTGCCAGCAGCCCAGGGCGGGGGGATCGCGTCTTGAGGGAGCTGTTTTTT.

This clonotype was counted at least ten times. The chain recombines TRBV28 with TRBJ1-1; D uncertain. The V end was cut by 4 bases, the J end by 1 base, with 7 bases between. Germline CDR1 MDHEN, CDR2 SYDVKM. CDR3 length: 13 residues. The CDR3 region has the DNA TGTGCCAGCAGTTCCCACGAGAACACTGAAGCTTTCTTT. Protein product: CASSSHENTEAFF.

The sample holds many counts of this clonotype. This chain uses TRBV9 with TRBJ2-1; 7 bases are shared with TRBD2. In germline, CDR1 is SGDLS, CDR2 YYNGEE. The CDR3 is 15 residues long. V was pared by 2 bases and J by 7 bases, with 9 bases of the junction left unmatched. CDR3 coding DNA: TGTGCCAGCAGCGTGGGTCCGGGAGGTAGAAATGAGCAGTTCTTC. Amino acids: CASSVGPGGRNEQFF. The variable domain in full, with the rest retrieved from reference TRBV9 and TRBJ2-1, is DSGVTQTPKHLITATGQRVTLRCSPRSGDLSVYWYQQSLDQGLQFLIQYYNGEERAKGNILERFSAQQFPDLHSELNLSSLELGDSALYFCASSVGPGGRNEQFFGPGTRLTVL.

This clonotype has ten or more counts. The chain carries TRBV9 and TRBJ2-7, with D perhaps TRBD2 (6 bases). V shed 0 bases and J shed 6 bases, with 16 bases lying between them. Germline loops: CDR1 SGDLS, CDR2 YYNGEE. The CDR3 contains 15 residues. The CDR3 region has the DNA TGTGCCAGCAGCGTAGGTGGGGACTCGGACTTCGAGCAGTACTTC. Translation: CASSVGGDSDFEQYF.

This clonotype was found many times. This chain joins TRBV19 and TRBJ2-5; no clear D gene. Germline values: CDR1 LNHDA, CDR2 SQIVND (reference sequence). This CDR3 has 15 residues. V was shortened by 3 bases and J by 2 bases, with 13 bases between the two germline ends. DNA for the CDR3: TGTGCCAGTAGTATCCGGCAAGCCACTCAAGAGACCCAGTACTTC. Residues: CASSIRQATQETQYF.

This clonotype was counted ten times or more. The chain carries TRBV7-6 and TRBJ1-2; D perhaps matches TRBD1 (5 bases). CDR3 length: 13 amino acids. Per the germline V gene, CDR1 is SGHVS and CDR2 is FNYEAQ. V was clipped by 0 bases and J by 6 bases, with 8 bases between them. CDR3 loop: CASSLAEGNGYTF. The CDR3, as DNA: TGTGCCAGCAGCTTAGCGGAGGGGAATGGCTACACCTTC.

This clonotype was counted ten times or more. The rearrangement uses TRBV30 and TRBJ2-7; 9 bases map to TRBD2. This CDR3 has 19 residues. In germline, CDR1 is GTSNPN, CDR2 SVGIG (reference sequence). V lost 0 bases to trimming and J lost 3 bases; unmatched junction nucleotides: 18. This chain's CDR3 is CAWSVRGRGGSGRNYEQYF. The CDR3 DNA reads as TGTGCCTGGAGTGTACGCGGCAGGGGTGGTAGCGGGAGAAACTACGAGCAGTACTTC.

This clonotype appeared many times. The chain is built from TRBV2 and TRBJ2-7; 8 bases agree with TRBD1. In germline, CDR1 is SNHLY, CDR2 FYNNEI. The V segment lost 10 bases and the J segment 3 bases; nucleotides outside the gene matches: 8. The CDR3 extends over 13 amino acids. This CDR3 reads CATKRGTGYEQYF. CDR3 coding DNA: TGTGCCACAAAACGTGGGACAGGCTACGAGCAGTACTTC.

This clonotype has ten or more counts. This sequence joins TRBV6-5 and TRBJ1-2, with 8 positions matching TRBD1. The CDR3 loop spans 16 amino acids. V was clipped by 4 bases and J by 7 bases; unmatched bases: 14. The germline V gene encodes CDR1 MNHEY and CDR2 SVGAGI. DNA of the CDR3: TGTGCCAGCAGTTCCAACCCTACAGGGGGGGGATTTGGCTACACCTTC. This encodes CASSSNPTGGGFGYTF.

The sample holds a few counts of this clonotype. This chain links TRBV9 with TRBJ2-5, with 8 bases matching TRBD1. The V and J ends lost 2 bases and 5 bases, in that order; junction bases with no gene match: 5. The germline V gene encodes CDR1 SGDLS and CDR2 YYNGEE. The CDR3 covers 14 residues. The CDR3 here is CASSVQGARETQYF. As DNA, the CDR3 is TGTGCCAGCAGCGTTCAGGGGGCGAGGGAGACCCAGTACTTC.

This clonotype was counted ten times or more. This rearrangement joins TRBV28 to TRBJ2-5, with a possible D match to TRBD1 (5 bases). The CDR3 contains 14 residues. The V and J ends lost 5 bases and 5 bases respectively, with 15 bases between them. CDR1 and CDR2 from the germline V gene are MDHEN and SYDVKM. CDR3: CASSPPRAPETQYF. The CDR3 region has the DNA TGTGCCAGCAGTCCGCCCAGGGCGCCTGAGACCCAGTACTTC.

This clonotype was recorded at least ten times. This chain connects TRBV15 to TRBJ1-4; D is ambiguous. This CDR3 region has 14 residues. In germline, CDR1 is LNHNV, CDR2 YYDKDF (reference sequence). V was pared by 1 base and J by 8 bases, with 11 bases between. The CDR3: CATSRGQLGEKLFF. In DNA, the CDR3 is TGTGCCACCAGCAGAGGGCAGTTAGGCGAAAAACTGTTTTTT.

This clonotype has a count of ten or more. The CDR3 loop reads CASRAGAGIPATQYF. The CDR3 coding sequence is TGTGCCAGCAGGGCTGGTGCCGGCATCCCTGCTACGCAGTATTTT. The V call is TRBV27, the J call TRBJ2-3; D gene unclear. CDR1 MNHEY and CDR2 SMNVEV come from the germline V gene (reference sequence). Trimming cost V 6 bases and J 8 bases, with 21 bases left between them. The CDR3 totals 15 residues.

In this sample, this clonotype turned up many times. The chain combines TRBV6-1 with TRBJ2-7; TRBD1 matches at 9 bases. Trimming at V came to 5 bases and at J to 3 bases, leaving 8 bases not matched to a gene. CDR3 length: 15 amino acids. The germline V gene encodes CDR1 MNHNS and CDR2 SASEGT. The CDR3, as DNA: TGTGCCAGCAGTCCGTTAAGACAGGGGGTCTACGAGCAGTACTTC. Translation: CASSPLRQGVYEQYF.

This clonotype was seen ten or more times. V is TRBV19 and J is TRBJ2-2; 13 bases line up with TRBD2. The CDR3 runs 16 residues. Unmatched junction bases numbered 7, after V lost 5 bases and J lost 7 bases. In germline, CDR1 is LNHDA, CDR2 SQIVND (reference sequence). The CDR3 loop reads CASSRTSGSRVGELFF. CDR3 DNA: TGTGCCAGTAGTCGGACTAGCGGGAGTAGGGTCGGGGAGCTGTTTTTT.

Points on this clonotype: One end of the junction is discordant with germline, which a read error may explain. The rearrangement uses TRBV16 and TRBJ1-1, with 7 bases lining up with TRBD1. This CDR3 has 15 amino acids. Looked up from germline, CDR1 is KGHSY and CDR2 is FQNENV. In DNA, the CDR3 is TGTGCCAGCAGCCCGCTAGGGGGCGGGGACACTGAAGCTCTCTTT. As protein: CASSPLGGGDTEALF. The whole variable domain, filled in from reference TRBV16 and TRBJ1-1, reads GEEVAQTPKHLVRGEGQKAKLYCAPIKGHSYVFWYQQVLKNEFKFLISFQNENVFDETGMPKERFSAKCLPNSPCSLEIQATKLEDSAVYFCASSPLGGGDTEALFGQGTRLTVV.

In this sample, this clonotype turned up many times. The rearrangement uses TRBV5-1 and TRBJ2-6; D gene unclear. Between the trimmed V and J ends, which lost 4 bases and 0 bases, there was a span of 11 bases. Germline CDR1 SGHRS, CDR2 YFSETQ. The CDR3 sequence is 16 residues long. The CDR3 protein is CASSPPSGSGANVLTF. The CDR3 DNA reads TGCGCCAGCAGCCCCCCCAGTGGCTCTGGGGCCAACGTCCTGACTTTC. Combining the CDR3 with reference TRBV5-1 and TRBJ2-6 gives the whole variable domain KAGVTQTPRYLIKTRGQQVTLSCSPISGHRSVSWYQQTPGQGLQFLFEYFSETQRNKGNFPGRFSGRQFSNSRSEMNVSTLELGDSALYLCASSPPSGSGANVLTFGAGSRLTVL.

For this clonotype: This may come from a read error, since a much larger clone is one base off. The V and J genes are TRBV7-9 and TRBJ1-1; 8 bases are shared with TRBD1. The CDR3 is 13 amino acids. The germline V gene has CDR1 SEHNR and CDR2 FQNEAQ (reference sequence). The CDR3 nucleotides are TGTGCCTGCAGCGACAGGGGAAACACTGAAGCTTTCTTT. Protein sequence: CACSDRGNTEAFF.

This clonotype was seen repeatedly, ten times or more. The chain uses TRBV7-2 and TRBJ2-3; no clear D. CDR1 and CDR2 from the germline V gene are SGHTA and FQGNSA. V was cut by 5 bases and J by 3 bases, with 6 bases left in between. This CDR3 spans 12 amino acids. CDR3 loop: CASSPWTDTQYF. The CDR3 nucleotides are TGTGCCAGCAGCCCGTGGACAGATACGCAGTATTTT.

Remarks on this clonotype: A junction boundary mismatches the germline segment, possibly from a read error. The V and J genes are TRBV27 and TRBJ1-2, with D maybe TRBD1 (5 bases). There are 14 residues in the CDR3. The germline CDR1 and CDR2 sequences are MNHEY and SMNVEV (reference sequence). This CDR3 reads CASSLTGRAYSYTF. The CDR3 DNA sequence: TGTGCAAGCAGTTTAACAGGCCGGGCGTATAGCTACACCTTC.